This TCR beta chain is drawn from a study of robustness of blood B and T cell sequencing (dated by TCRdb to the late 2010s). The study in broad terms: The study aimed to determine how much peripheral blood is needed to reliably characterize an individual's TCRbeta and IgG repertoires. For technical replicates, two replicate TCRbeta cDNA libraries were prepared from one shared RNA pool that came from a single 10 ml draw. Each of the approximately nine independently drawn blood samples had its TCRbeta and IgG repertoires measured. What the study reported, not specific to this receptor: Immediate fractionation was required for EDTA tubes, so the use of EDTA tubes in multi-site collections was limited. A full plateau was not reached by TCRbeta rarefaction curves, suggesting under-sequencing or many low-abundance clonotypes. When 3 or 4 tubes (roughly 28-40 ml blood) were combined, saturation was approached in coverage of the top 10,000 TCRbeta clonotypes. Pooling tubes did not increase the overlap of rare TCRbeta clonotypes, which implies that much larger blood volumes would be needed to capture rare TCRbeta clonotypes. Every single 10 ml sample contained the 1,000 most abundant TCRbeta clonotypes from the pooled draws. Across technical replicate libraries, around 95% of the top 10,000 TCRbeta clonotypes in one library were also found in the other. Evidence of cross-contamination, likely from batch processing, showed up in one pair of TCRbeta libraries, so the UMI-sequence pairs shared by that pair of libraries were removed.

mRNA, which captures expressed receptors, was used instead of genomic DNA for quantification of TCRbeta repertoires. Buffy coat leukocytes were collected into Trizol, and RNA was extracted with the Direct-zol RNA MiniPrep Plus kit without cell sorting. EDTA blood tubes were spun right away at 4 degrees C to separate plasma, buffy coat and red blood cells. Library generation was performed with PCR. TCRdb names Illumina MiSeq as the instrument used. cDNA was made using SMARTScribe reverse transcriptase and a 5' template-switch oligo that added a universal priming site. Each cDNA molecule was tagged by a 12-nucleotide random unique molecular identifier (UMI) carried on the template-switch oligo. During reverse transcription, TCRbeta transcripts were targeted using chain-specific reverse primers. Leftover template-switch adapters were removed by uracil DNA glycosylase treatment, and cDNA was purified using a Qiagen MinElute kit. For the first PCR, KAPA HiFi HotStart ReadyMix was used for around 25 cycles, with amplification split across four 50 ul reactions containing step-out primers. Before any further amplification, the products of the first-round PCR were gel-purified. Illumina Nextera adapters were added in a second 8-cycle PCR, after which libraries were purified and pooled. The UMI barcode for each TCRbeta molecule was captured by a 50-nucleotide 5' read. On the study's bioinformatics: The MIGEC toolkit was used to group reads by UMI into consensus reads. Final reads were produced by merging forward and reverse consensus reads with PEAR. Identical UMI-sequence pairs shared across libraries were treated as cross-sample contamination and removed by a custom decontamination script. V(D)J assignment and CDR3 extraction were performed with MIGMAP, a wrapper around IgBLAST. TCR clonotypes were defined by identical V gene, J gene and CDR3 amino acid sequence; CDR1 and CDR2 were not sequenced. In TCRdb, the public reads were trimmed at Q25 with fastp and aligned with MiXCR, with productive beta chains retained. Identical CDR3 proteins give one entry, which carries the most common genes and DNA. TCRdb's processing, not the authors' own work, is the source of the V and J calls. The sample includes roughly 1,800 distinct CDR3 sequences, with about 70% observed a single time. The leading ten clones occupy 40% to 50% of the sample.

A remark on this clonotype: The target of this receptor is not known. Qualities for individual bases were not recorded, and no much larger clone is one base off.

V is pruned by 0 bases and J by 5 bases, leaving 11 bases of the junction without a gene match. Inclusive of the bounding cysteine and phenylalanine, the CDR3 is 17 residues long. The kept DNA is CDR3 alone, 51 bases in frame from the first base. The CDR1 and CDR2 encoded by the germline V gene are SGHRS and YFSETQ. The sequence was obtained from a human donor in good health. The chain is assembled from TRBV5-1 and TRBJ2-1, and 7 junctional nucleotides match TRBD2. Source material: peripheral blood. The CDR3 in this case is CASSLEIGASGNNEQFF. The nucleotides read TGCGCCAGCAGCTTGGAAATAGGGGCTAGCGGAAACAATGAGCAGTTCTTC.